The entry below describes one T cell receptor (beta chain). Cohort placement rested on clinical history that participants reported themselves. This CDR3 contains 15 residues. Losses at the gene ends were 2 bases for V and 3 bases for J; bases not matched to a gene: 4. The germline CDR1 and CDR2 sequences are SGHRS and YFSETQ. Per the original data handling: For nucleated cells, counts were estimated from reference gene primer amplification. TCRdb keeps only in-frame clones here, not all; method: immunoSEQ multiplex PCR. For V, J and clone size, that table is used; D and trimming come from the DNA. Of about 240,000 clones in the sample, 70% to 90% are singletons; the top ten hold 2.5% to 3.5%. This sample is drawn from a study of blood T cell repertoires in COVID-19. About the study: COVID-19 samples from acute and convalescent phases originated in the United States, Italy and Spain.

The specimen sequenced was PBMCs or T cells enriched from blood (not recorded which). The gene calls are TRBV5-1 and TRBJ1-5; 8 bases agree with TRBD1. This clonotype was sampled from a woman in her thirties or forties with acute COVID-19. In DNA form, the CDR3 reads TGCGCCAGCAGCTTCGGACAGGGAGACAATCAGCCCCAGCATTTT. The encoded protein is CASSFGQGDNQPQHF.